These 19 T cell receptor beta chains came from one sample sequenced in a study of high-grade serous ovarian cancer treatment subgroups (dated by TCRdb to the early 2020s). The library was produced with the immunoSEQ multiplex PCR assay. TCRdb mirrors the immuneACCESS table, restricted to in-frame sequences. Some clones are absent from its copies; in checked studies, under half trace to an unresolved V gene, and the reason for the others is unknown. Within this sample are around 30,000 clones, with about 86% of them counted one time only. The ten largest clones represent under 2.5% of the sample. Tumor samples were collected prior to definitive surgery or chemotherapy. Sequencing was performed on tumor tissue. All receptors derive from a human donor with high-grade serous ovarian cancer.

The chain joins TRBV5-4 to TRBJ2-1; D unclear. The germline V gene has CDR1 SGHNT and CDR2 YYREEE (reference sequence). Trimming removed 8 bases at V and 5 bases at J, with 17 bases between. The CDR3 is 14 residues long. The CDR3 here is CASQYTGQNNEQFF. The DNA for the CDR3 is TGTGCCAGTCAGTACACCGGGCAAAACAATGAGCAGTTCTTC.

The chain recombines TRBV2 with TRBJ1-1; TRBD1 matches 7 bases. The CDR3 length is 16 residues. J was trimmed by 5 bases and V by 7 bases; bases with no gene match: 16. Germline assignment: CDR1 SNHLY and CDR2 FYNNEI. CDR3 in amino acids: CASTKIGGNRGTEAFF. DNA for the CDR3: TGTGCCAGCACCAAAATCGGGGGGAACAGGGGAACTGAAGCTTTCTTT.

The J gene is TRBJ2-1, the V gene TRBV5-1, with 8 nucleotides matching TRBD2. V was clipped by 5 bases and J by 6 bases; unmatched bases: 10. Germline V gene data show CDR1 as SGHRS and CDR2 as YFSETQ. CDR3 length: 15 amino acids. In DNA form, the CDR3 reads TGCGCCAGCAGTTTATTTCCGGGAGGGGGCAATGAGCAGTTCTTC. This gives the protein CASSLFPGGGNEQFF. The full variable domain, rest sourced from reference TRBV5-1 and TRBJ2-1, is KAGVTQTPRYLIKTRGQQVTLSCSPISGHRSVSWYQQTPGQGLQFLFEYFSETQRNKGNFPGRFSGRQFSNSRSEMNVSTLELGDSALYLCASSLFPGGGNEQFFGPGTRLTVL.

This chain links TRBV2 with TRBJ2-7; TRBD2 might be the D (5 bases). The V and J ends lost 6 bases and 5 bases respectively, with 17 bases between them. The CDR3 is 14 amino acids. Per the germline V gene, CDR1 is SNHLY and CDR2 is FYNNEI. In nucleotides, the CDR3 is TGTGCCAGCAGCTTAGCGCGAGACTGGGACGAGCAGTACTTC. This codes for CASSLARDWDEQYF.

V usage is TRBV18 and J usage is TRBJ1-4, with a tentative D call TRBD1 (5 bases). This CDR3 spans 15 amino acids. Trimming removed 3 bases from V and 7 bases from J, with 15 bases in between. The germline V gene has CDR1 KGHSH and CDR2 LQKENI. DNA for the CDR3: TGTGCCAGCTCACCCACCCGGACACGGGGTGAAAAACTGTTTTTT. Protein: CASSPTRTRGEKLFF.

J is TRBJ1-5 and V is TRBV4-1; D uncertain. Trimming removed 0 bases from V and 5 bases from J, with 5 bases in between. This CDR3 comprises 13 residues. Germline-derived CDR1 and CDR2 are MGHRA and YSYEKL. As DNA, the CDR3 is TGCGCCAGCAGCCAAGATAGGGATCAGCCCCAGCATTTT. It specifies CASSQDRDQPQHF.

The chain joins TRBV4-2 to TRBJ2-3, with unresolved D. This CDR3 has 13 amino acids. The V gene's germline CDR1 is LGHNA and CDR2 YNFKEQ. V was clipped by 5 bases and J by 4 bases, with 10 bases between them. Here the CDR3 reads CASSSQRSDTQYF. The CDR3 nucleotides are TGTGCCAGCAGCTCCCAGCGATCAGATACGCAGTATTTT.

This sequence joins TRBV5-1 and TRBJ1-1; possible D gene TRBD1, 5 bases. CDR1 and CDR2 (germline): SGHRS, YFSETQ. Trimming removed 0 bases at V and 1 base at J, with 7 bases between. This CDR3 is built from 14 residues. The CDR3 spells CASSLGQTNTEAFF. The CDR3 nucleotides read TGCGCCAGCAGCTTGGGACAGACGAACACTGAAGCTTTCTTT.

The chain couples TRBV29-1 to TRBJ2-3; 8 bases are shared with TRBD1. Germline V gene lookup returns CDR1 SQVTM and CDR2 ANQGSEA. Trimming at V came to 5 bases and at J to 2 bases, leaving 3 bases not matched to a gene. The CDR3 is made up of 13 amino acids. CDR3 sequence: CSVTRGLTDTQYF. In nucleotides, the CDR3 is TGCAGCGTTACCAGGGGGCTCACAGATACGCAGTATTTT.

The CDR3 here is CASSLTGGGQPQHF. The CDR3 nucleotides are TGTGCCAGCAGTTTAACCGGGGGCGGCCAGCCCCAGCATTTT. The chain carries TRBV27 and TRBJ1-5; perhaps TRBD1 as D (6 bases). Germline values: CDR1 MNHEY, CDR2 SMNVEV (reference sequence). V lost 2 bases and J 7 bases, leaving 12 bases between the germline ends. This CDR3 spans 14 amino acids.

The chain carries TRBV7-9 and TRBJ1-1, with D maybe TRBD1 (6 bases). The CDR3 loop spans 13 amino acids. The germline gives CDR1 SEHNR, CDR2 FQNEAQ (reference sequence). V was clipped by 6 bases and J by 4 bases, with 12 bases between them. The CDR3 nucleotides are TGTGCCAGCAGACTGCTCAGGGGCACTGAAGCTTTCTTT. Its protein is CASRLLRGTEAFF.

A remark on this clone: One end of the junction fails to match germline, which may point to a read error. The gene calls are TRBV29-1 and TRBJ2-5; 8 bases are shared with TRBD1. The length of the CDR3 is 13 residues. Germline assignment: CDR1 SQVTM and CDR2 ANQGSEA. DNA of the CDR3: TGCAGCGGCCGGGACAGGATCCAAAAGACCCAGTACTTC. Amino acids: CSGRDRIQKTQYF.

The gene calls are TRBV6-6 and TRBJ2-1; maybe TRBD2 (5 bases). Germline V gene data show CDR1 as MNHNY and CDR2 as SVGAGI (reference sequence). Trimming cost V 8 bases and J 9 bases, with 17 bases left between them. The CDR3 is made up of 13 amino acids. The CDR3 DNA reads TGTGCCAGCTCGCTCGCGGGTCGCGGTGAGCAGTTCTTC. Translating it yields CASSLAGRGEQFF.

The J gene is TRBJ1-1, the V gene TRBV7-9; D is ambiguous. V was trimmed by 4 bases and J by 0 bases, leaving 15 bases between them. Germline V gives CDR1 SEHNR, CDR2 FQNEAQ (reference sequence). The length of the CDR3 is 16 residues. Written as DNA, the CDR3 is TGTGCCAGCAGCTGGTCTGTATTGGGCCTGAACACTGAAGCTTTCTTT. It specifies CASSWSVLGLNTEAFF. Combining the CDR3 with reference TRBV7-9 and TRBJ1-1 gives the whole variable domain DTGVSQNPRHKITKRGQNVTFRCDPISEHNRLYWYRQTLGQGPEFLTYFQNEAQLEKSRLLSDRFSAERPKGSFSTLEIQRTEQGDSAMYLCASSWSVLGLNTEAFFGQGTRLTVV.

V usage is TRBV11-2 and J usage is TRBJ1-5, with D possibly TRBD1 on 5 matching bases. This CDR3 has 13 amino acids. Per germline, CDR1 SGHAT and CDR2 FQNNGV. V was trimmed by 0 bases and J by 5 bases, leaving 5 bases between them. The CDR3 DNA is TGTGCCAGCAGCTTAGACAGGGATCAGCCCCAGCATTTT. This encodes CASSLDRDQPQHF.

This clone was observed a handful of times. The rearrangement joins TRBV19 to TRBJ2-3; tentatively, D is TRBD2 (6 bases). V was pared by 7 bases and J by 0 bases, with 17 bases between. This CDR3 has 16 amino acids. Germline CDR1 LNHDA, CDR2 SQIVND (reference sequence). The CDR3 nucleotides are TGTGCCAGTACTAACTATGGAGGGCTAAGCACAGATACGCAGTATTTT. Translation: CASTNYGGLSTDTQYF.

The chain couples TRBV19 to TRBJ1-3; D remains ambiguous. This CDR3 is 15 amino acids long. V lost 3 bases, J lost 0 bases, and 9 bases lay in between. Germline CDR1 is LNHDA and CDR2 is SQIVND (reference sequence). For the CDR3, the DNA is TGTGCCAGTAGTATTGGTCGGGGCTCTGGAAACACCATATATTTT. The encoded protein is CASSIGRGSGNTIYF.

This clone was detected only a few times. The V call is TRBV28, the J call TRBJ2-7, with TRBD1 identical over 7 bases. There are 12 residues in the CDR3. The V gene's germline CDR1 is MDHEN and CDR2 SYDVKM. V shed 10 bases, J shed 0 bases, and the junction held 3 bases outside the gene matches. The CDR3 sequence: CATRDSSYEQYF. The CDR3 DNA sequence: TGTGCCACCCGGGACAGCTCCTACGAGCAGTACTTC.

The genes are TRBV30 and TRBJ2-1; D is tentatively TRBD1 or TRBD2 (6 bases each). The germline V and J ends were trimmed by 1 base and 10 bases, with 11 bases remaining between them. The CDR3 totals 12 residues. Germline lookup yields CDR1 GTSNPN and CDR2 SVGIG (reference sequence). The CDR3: CAWSAGAREQFF. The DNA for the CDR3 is TGTGCCTGGAGTGCGGGGGCCCGGGAGCAGTTCTTC.